A single sample is the source of the 5 T cell receptor beta chains below, sequenced in a study of vaccination and CD4 T cells after COVID-19. These TCRs' antigens remain unknown. Treatment: roughly 10-day PBMC culture with coronavirus spike peptide pools or control peptides (ViraFEST assay). Oncomine TCR Beta short-read sequencing was applied to DNA from cultured CD4+ T cells. TCRdb re-analysed the PCR reads in MiXCR, keeping a single row per CDR3 protein. The sample shows over 14,000 distinct CDR3 sequences, more than 40% of them seen only once. The sequenced material came from CD4+ T cells from blood, cultured in vitro. Source of these receptors: a human donor who had recovered from COVID-19.

The chain uses TRBV30 and TRBJ2-3; TRBD2 is a possible D gene (5 bases). CDR1 is GTSNPN, CDR2 SVGIG, per germline (reference sequence). CDR3 length: 16 amino acids. V was cut by 2 bases and J by 1 base, with 16 bases left in between. The CDR3 DNA sequence: TGTGCCTGGAGTAAGGAGACGGGGAGCCGCACAGATACGCAGTATTTT. As protein: CAWSKETGSRTDTQYF.

The chain links TRBV20-1 to TRBJ1-4; D is unclear. Per the germline V gene, CDR1 is DFQATT and CDR2 is SNEGSKA (reference sequence). The CDR3 is 14 residues long. Trimming took off 0 bases at V and 4 bases at J, with 9 bases between the two ends. CDR3 nucleotide sequence: TGCAGTGCTAGAGAGGACGGGGATAATGAAAAACTGTTTTTT. Its protein product is CSAREDGDNEKLFF.

This clonotype was observed a handful of times. V gene TRBV25-1 combines with J gene TRBJ2-5; maybe TRBD2 (6 bases). CDR3 length: 14 residues. V lost 3 bases, J lost 5 bases, and 13 bases lay in between. CDR1 is MGHDK and CDR2 is SYGVNS in the germline V gene. CDR3: CASSDRTGVETQYF. The CDR3 nucleotides are TGTGCCAGCAGTGACCGGACGGGGGTGGAGACCCAGTACTTC.

This clonotype was counted a single time. The V call is TRBV7-3, the J call TRBJ2-6, with 7 positions matching TRBD1. CDR1 SGHTA and CDR2 FQGTGA come from the germline V gene. The J segment lost 4 bases and the V segment lost 2 bases, leaving 14 bases of the junction unmatched. The CDR3 contains 19 residues. The CDR3 loop reads CASSLFPTGASRGANVLTF. The DNA of the CDR3 is TGTGCCAGCAGCTTATTTCCCACAGGGGCCTCAAGGGGGGCCAACGTCCTGACTTTC. Drawing the rest from reference TRBV7-3 and TRBJ2-6, the complete variable domain is GAGVSQTPSNKVTEKGKYVELRCDPISGHTALYWYRQSLGQGPEFLIYFQGTGAADDSGLPNDRFFAVRPEGSVSTLKIQRTERGDSAVYLCASSLFPTGASRGANVLTFGAGSRLTVL.

This clonotype is judged medium-sized (0.01 to 0.1%). This chain uses TRBV6-4 with TRBJ1-5, with 8 bases fitting TRBD1. The germline CDR1 and CDR2 sequences are MRHNA and SNTAGT. V trimming: 3 bases; J trimming: 2 bases; junction bases outside the gene matches: 3. The CDR3 sequence is 15 residues long. The CDR3 here is CASSEKDRGNQPQHF. The CDR3 DNA reads TGTGCCAGCAGTGAAAAGGACAGGGGCAATCAGCCCCAGCATTTT.